The 16 T cell receptor beta chains listed next were all sequenced from one sample in a study of T-cell memory formation after mild COVID-19. Each CDR3 protein gets one entry after TCRdb re-called the 5' RACE reads with MiXCR. This table holds under 400,000 distinct CDR3 sequences, under 30% found once. The sample consisted of PBMCs or a T cell subset sorted from them (not recorded which). The receptors derive from an adult woman who had mild COVID-19 (a few samples of this study predate the infection). Cell type and time point are not known.

The rearrangement joins TRBV29-1 to TRBJ2-3; D gene ambiguous. Germline CDR1 is SQVTM and CDR2 is ANQGSEA. V was cut by 7 bases and J by 8 bases, with 13 bases left in between. The CDR3 consists of 11 residues. CDR3 in DNA: TGCAGCGGCACGCAGCGAGTTACGCAGTATTTT. It translates to CSGTQRVTQYF.

This chain connects TRBV20-1 to TRBJ1-1; D perhaps matches TRBD1 (6 bases). CDR3 length equals 15 residues. V lost 0 bases and J 1 base, leaving 12 bases between the germline ends. Germline-derived CDR1 and CDR2 are DFQATT and SNEGSKA (reference sequence). CDR3 in amino acids: CSARDSRDKNTEAFF. For the CDR3, the DNA is TGCAGTGCTAGAGATTCTAGGGACAAGAACACTGAAGCTTTCTTT.

In this sample, this clonotype turned up a few times. This chain uses TRBV3-1 with TRBJ2-7; D possibly corresponds to TRBD2 (6 bases). Germline CDR1 LGHDT, CDR2 YNNKEL (reference sequence). V gave up 1 base and J gave up 2 bases, with 9 bases separating them. The CDR3 runs to 14 residues. The CDR3 nucleotides are TGTGCCAGCAGCCAAGGCGGGGAGACCTACGAGCAGTACTTC. Its translation is CASSQGGETYEQYF.

This rearrangement joins TRBV29-1 to TRBJ2-7, with a possible D match to TRBD1 (6 bases). This CDR3 has 13 amino acids. The germline V gene has CDR1 SQVTM and CDR2 ANQGSEA. The V and J ends lost 7 bases and 0 bases respectively, with 13 bases between them. CDR3 nucleotides: TGCAGCGACCCCCAGGGGCTCTCCTACGAGCAGTACTTC. Its protein product is CSDPQGLSYEQYF.

This chain joins TRBV20-1 and TRBJ1-2; 7 nucleotides agree with TRBD1. V was pared by 6 bases and J by 3 bases, with 4 bases of the junction left unmatched. Germline CDR1 DFQATT, CDR2 SNEGSKA (reference sequence). CDR3 length: 12 amino acids. The CDR3 sequence is CSASGTDYGYTF. The CDR3 DNA is TGCAGTGCAAGCGGGACAGACTATGGCTACACCTTC.

The genes are TRBV5-1 and TRBJ2-4; weak D call: TRBD2 (6 bases). Per germline, CDR1 SGHRS and CDR2 YFSETQ. This CDR3 region has 14 residues. V shed 4 bases and J shed 9 bases, with 17 bases lying between them. CDR3 amino acids: CASSGAGPTSIQYF. CDR3 coding DNA: TGCGCCAGCAGCGGGGCGGGACCAACGAGCATTCAGTACTTC.

In this sample, this clonotype turned up a few times. The chain is built from TRBV7-9 and TRBJ2-6; 9 nucleotides agree with TRBD1. The CDR3 covers 18 residues. Trimming removed 5 bases from V and 0 bases from J; junction bases left unmatched: 8. Germline loops: CDR1 SEHNR, CDR2 FQNEAQ (reference sequence). This CDR3 reads CASSAGTGSVSGANVLTF. In DNA, the CDR3 is TGTGCCAGCAGCGCGGGGACAGGGTCCGTCTCTGGGGCCAACGTCCTGACTTTC.

This chain connects TRBV20-1 to TRBJ2-5; 13 nucleotides line up with TRBD2. The CDR3 runs 14 residues. Germline assignment: CDR1 DFQATT and CDR2 SNEGSKA (reference sequence). Trimming at V came to 6 bases and at J to 4 bases, leaving 5 bases not matched to a gene. This CDR3 is CSARLAGGGETQYF. CDR3 in DNA: TGCAGTGCGAGACTAGCGGGAGGAGGAGAGACCCAGTACTTC.

The V call is TRBV5-4, the J call TRBJ2-3; TRBD2 might be the D (5 bases). CDR3 length: 16 amino acids. Germline V gene lookup returns CDR1 SGHNT and CDR2 YYREEE (reference sequence). V was clipped by 0 bases and J by 0 bases, with 11 bases between them. The CDR3, as DNA: TGTGCCAGCAGCTTGGCCCAGCGGCCCAGCACAGATACGCAGTATTTT. Amino acids: CASSLAQRPSTDTQYF.

The chain employs TRBV11-2 and TRBJ2-2; D remains unclear. Germline CDR1 SGHAT, CDR2 FQNNGV. The CDR3 sequence is 18 residues long. The ends were cut back, 5 bases at V and 1 base at J, with 20 bases in the middle. CDR3 residues: CASSPEISRALNTGELFF. CDR3 bases: TGTGCCAGCAGCCCCGAAATTAGTCGGGCACTGAACACCGGGGAGCTGTTTTTT.

V and J are TRBV7-9 and TRBJ1-6, with D perhaps matching TRBD1 (5 bases). Trimming removed 1 base from V and 7 bases from J, with 17 bases in between. There are 17 residues in the CDR3. Looked up from germline, CDR1 is SEHNR and CDR2 is FQNEAQ (reference sequence). Here the CDR3 DNA reads TGTGCCAGCAGCTTAGACCGATGGCTGGGGGGGAATTCACCCCTCCACTTT. Amino acid sequence: CASSLDRWLGGNSPLHF. Full variable domain (outside the CDR3, taken from reference TRBV7-9 and TRBJ1-6): DTGVSQNPRHKITKRGQNVTFRCDPISEHNRLYWYRQTLGQGPEFLTYFQNEAQLEKSRLLSDRFSAERPKGSFSTLEIQRTEQGDSAMYLCASSLDRWLGGNSPLHFGNGTRLTVT.

This clonotype was picked up a small number of times. The V call is TRBV12-3 or TRBV12-4, the J call TRBJ1-1, with D unclear. The ends were cut back, 3 bases at V and 2 bases at J, with 7 bases in the middle. This CDR3 comprises 13 residues. CDR3 loop: CASSFQPNTEAFF. CDR3 bases: TGTGCCAGCAGTTTTCAGCCCAACACTGAAGCTTTCTTT.

V gene TRBV20-1 combines with J gene TRBJ2-5; 8 nucleotides match TRBD2. CDR3 size: 14 residues. V shed 1 base, J shed 4 bases, and the junction held 5 bases outside the gene matches. The germline CDR1 and CDR2 sequences are DFQATT and SNEGSKA (reference sequence). The CDR3 here is CSARGTSLSETQYF. The CDR3 DNA reads TGCAGTGCTAGAGGGACTAGCTTGTCAGAGACCCAGTACTTC.

This clonotype was counted between two and nine times. This rearrangement joins TRBV5-1 to TRBJ1-1, with 9 bases identical to TRBD1. The CDR3 extends over 14 amino acids. Germline CDR1 SGHRS, CDR2 YFSETQ. J was trimmed by 4 bases and V by 4 bases; bases with no gene match: 5. In DNA, the CDR3 is TGCGCCAGCAGCGATACAGGGGGCACCACTGAAGCTTTCTTT. It codes for CASSDTGGTTEAFF.

A few counts support this clonotype. Here the CDR3 reads CASSLILSSGEQYF. The CDR3 DNA reads TGTGCCAGCAGCTTAATCTTATCGTCTGGGGAGCAGTACTTC. V usage is TRBV7-8 and J usage is TRBJ2-7, with no clear D. The V and J ends lost 2 bases and 7 bases respectively, with 15 bases between them. Germline CDR1 reads SGHVS; CDR2 reads FQNEAQ. There are 14 residues in the CDR3.

This sequence joins TRBV7-9 and TRBJ1-5; the D is unclear. Looked up from germline, CDR1 is SEHNR and CDR2 is FQNEAQ (reference sequence). Deletions cut 1 base from V and 2 bases from J, with 15 bases between. This CDR3 is built from 17 residues. CDR3 coding DNA: TGTGCCAGCAGCTTAGAAGGATCCAGATGGGGCAATCAGCCCCAGCATTTT. This encodes CASSLEGSRWGNQPQHF. Looking up the rest from reference TRBV7-9 and TRBJ1-5 gives the full variable domain: DTGVSQNPRHKITKRGQNVTFRCDPISEHNRLYWYRQTLGQGPEFLTYFQNEAQLEKSRLLSDRFSAERPKGSFSTLEIQRTEQGDSAMYLCASSLEGSRWGNQPQHFGDGTRLSIL.